This TCR beta chain was sequenced for a study of PD-L1 blockade in urothelial cancer. The time point: peripheral blood 6 weeks after treatment start. Assay used: immunoSEQ multiplex PCR; TCRdb lists only in-frame clones, some missing. This table has about 120,000 clones, about 84% appearing once. Study conclusions and caveats: Larger 3-week expansion of tumor-associated blood clones was seen in durable-benefit patients.

This clone was seen only once. Its antigen is not known. Trimming shortened V by 0 bases and J by 5 bases, and 8 bases separated the two germline ends. This CDR3 spans 13 amino acids. Germline V CDR1 and CDR2: LNHNV, YYDKDF (reference sequence). This TCR came from a man aged 45-65 years with urothelial cancer. The chain carries TRBV15 and TRBJ2-7, with unresolved D. The sample consisted of PBMCs, taken around atezolizumab (anti-PD-L1) treatment. CDR3 DNA: TGTGCCACCAGCAGAGAGTTCAGTCACGAGCAGTACTTC. Amino acids: CATSREFSHEQYF.